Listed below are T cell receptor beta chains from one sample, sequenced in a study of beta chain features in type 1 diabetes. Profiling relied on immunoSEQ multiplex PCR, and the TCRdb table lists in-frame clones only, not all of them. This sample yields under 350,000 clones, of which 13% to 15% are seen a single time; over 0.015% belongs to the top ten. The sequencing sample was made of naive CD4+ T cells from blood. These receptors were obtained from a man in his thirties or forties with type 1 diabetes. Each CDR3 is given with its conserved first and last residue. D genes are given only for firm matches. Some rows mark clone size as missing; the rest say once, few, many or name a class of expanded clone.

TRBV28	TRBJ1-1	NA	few	CASTGYEAFF	TGTGCCAGCACCGGGTACGAAGCTTTCTTT
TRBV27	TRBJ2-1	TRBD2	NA	CASSVGLAGVGEQFF	TGTGCCAGCAGCGTGGGACTAGCGGGAGTCGGTGAGCAGTTCTTC
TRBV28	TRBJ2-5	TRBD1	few	CASRVRDRGETQYF	TGTGCCAGCAGGGTCCGGGACAGGGGAGAGACCCAGTACTTC
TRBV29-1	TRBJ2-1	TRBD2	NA	CSVTSGSNEQFF	TGCAGCGTTACTAGCGGGAGCAATGAGCAGTTCTTC
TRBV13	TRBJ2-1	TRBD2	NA	CASSFTGTSLSGEQFF	TGTGCCAGCAGCTTTACCGGGACTAGCCTTTCGGGTGAGCAGTTCTTC
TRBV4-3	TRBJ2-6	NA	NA	CASSQDGAGDTGANVLTF	TGCGCCAGCAGCCAAGACGGGGCAGGGGATACTGGGGCCAACGTCCTGACTTTC
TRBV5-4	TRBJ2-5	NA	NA	CASSLNHRAETQYF	TGTGCCAGCAGCTTAAACCACAGGGCCGAGACCCAGTACTTC
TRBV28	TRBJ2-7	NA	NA	CASSLGAAHAEQYF	TGTGCCAGCAGCTTGGGGGCAGCTCATGCCGAGCAGTACTTC
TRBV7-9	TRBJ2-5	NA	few	CASSLGRSAEIQETQYF	TGTGCCAGCAGCTTAGGTCGGTCGGCGGAGATTCAAGAGACCCAGTACTTC
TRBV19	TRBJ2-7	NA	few	CASSIGGDYEQYF	TGTGCCAGTAGTATTGGAGGGGACTACGAGCAGTACTTC
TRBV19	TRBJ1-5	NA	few	CASRRQVNHPQHF	TGTGCCAGTAGACGACAGGTAAATCACCCCCAGCATTTT
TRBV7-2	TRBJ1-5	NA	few	CASSLAVARGNQPQHF	TGTGCCAGCAGCTTAGCGGTGGCCAGGGGAAATCAGCCCCAGCATTTT
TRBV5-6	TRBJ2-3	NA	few	CASSSPGAWGNTDTQYF	TGTGCCAGCAGCTCGCCAGGGGCCTGGGGTAACACAGATACGCAGTATTTT
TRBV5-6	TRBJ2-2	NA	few	CASSFFHDGVRTGELFF	TGTGCCAGCAGCTTCTTTCACGACGGGGTTAGGACCGGGGAGCTGTTTTTT
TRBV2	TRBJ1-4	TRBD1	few	CASSRDRGNEKLFF	TGTGCCAGCAGTCGGGACAGGGGGAATGAAAAACTGTTTTTT
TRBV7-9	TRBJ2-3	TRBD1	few	CASSLGTGGPDTQYF	TGTGCCAGCAGCTTGGGGACAGGGGGGCCAGATACGCAGTATTTT
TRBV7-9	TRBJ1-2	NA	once	CASSLRGSTTNYGYTF	TGTGCCAGCAGCTTAAGGGGCTCAACCACGAACTATGGCTACACCTTC
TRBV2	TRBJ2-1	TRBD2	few	CASIGRGRLNEQFF	TGTGCCAGCATCGGGAGGGGTAGGCTCAATGAGCAGTTCTTC
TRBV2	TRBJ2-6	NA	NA	CASSENRGGGANVLTF	TGTGCCAGCAGTGAAAACAGGGGAGGTGGGGCCAACGTCCTGACTTTC
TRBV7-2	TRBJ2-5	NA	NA	CASSTLLEQTQYF	TGTGCCAGCAGCACCCTGTTAGAGCAGACCCAGTACTTC
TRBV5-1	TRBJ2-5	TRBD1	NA	CASSFLGQGAETQYF	TGCGCCAGCAGCTTCTTGGGACAGGGTGCGGAGACCCAGTACTTC
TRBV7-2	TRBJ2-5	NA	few	CASSLGGGYPETQYF	TGTGCCAGCAGCTTAGGAGGCGGGTATCCAGAGACCCAGTACTTC
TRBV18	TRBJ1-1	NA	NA	CASSPTGTEAFF	TGTGCCAGCTCACCAACCGGCACTGAAGCTTTCTTT
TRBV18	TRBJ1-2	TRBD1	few	CASSPWTGDDYGYTF	TGTGCCAGCTCACCATGGACAGGGGACGACTATGGCTACACCTTC
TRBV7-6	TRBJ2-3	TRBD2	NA	CASSIDPSGSTDTQYF	TGTGCCAGCAGCATAGACCCTAGCGGGAGCACAGATACGCAGTATTTT
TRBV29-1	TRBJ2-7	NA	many	CSVVSGAYEQYF	TGCAGCGTTGTCAGTGGAGCGTACGAGCAGTACTTC
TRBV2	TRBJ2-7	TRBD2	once	CASSLSSGRYEQYF	TGTGCCAGCAGTCTGTCTAGCGGGAGGTACGAGCAGTACTTC
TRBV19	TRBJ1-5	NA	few	CASSFRQVSNQPQHF	TGTGCCAGTAGTTTCCGACAGGTTAGCAATCAGCCCCAGCATTTT
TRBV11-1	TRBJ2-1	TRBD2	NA	CASSPTSGTYNEQFF	TGTGCCAGCAGCCCGACTAGCGGAACATACAATGAGCAGTTCTTC
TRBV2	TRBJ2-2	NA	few	CASSEQGKTGELFF	TGTGCCAGCAGTGAACAGGGCAAAACCGGGGAGCTGTTTTTT
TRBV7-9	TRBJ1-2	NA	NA	CAGVRGYTF	TGTGCCGGAGTTCGGGGCTACACCTTC
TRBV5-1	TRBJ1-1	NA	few	CASSIPTANTEAFF	TGCGCCAGCAGCATCCCGACAGCCAACACTGAAGCTTTCTTT
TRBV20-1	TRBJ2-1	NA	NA	CSARSDNEQFF	TGCAGTGCTAGGAGTGACAATGAGCAGTTCTTC
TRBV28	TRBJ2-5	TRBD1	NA	CASSRQGRETQYF	TGTGCCAGCAGCCGACAGGGTAGGGAGACCCAGTACTTC
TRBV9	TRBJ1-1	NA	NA	CASSVDGANTEAFF	TGTGCCAGCAGCGTAGATGGGGCCAACACTGAAGCTTTCTTT
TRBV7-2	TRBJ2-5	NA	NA	CASTITVQETQYF	TGTGCCAGCACCATAACAGTACAAGAGACCCAGTACTTC
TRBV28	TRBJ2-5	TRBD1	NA	CASSWGQRGETQYF	TGTGCCAGCAGTTGGGGACAGAGGGGAGAGACCCAGTACTTC
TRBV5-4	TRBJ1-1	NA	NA	CASSLAAGGNTEAFF	TGTGCCAGCAGCTTGGCCGCAGGAGGGAACACTGAAGCTTTCTTT
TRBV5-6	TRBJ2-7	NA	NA	CASSVGEAEYF	TGTGCCAGCAGCGTCGGAGAAGCCGAGTACTTC
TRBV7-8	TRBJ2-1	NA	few	CASSLGLLNEQFF	TGTGCCAGCAGCTTAGGGCTGCTCAATGAGCAGTTCTTC
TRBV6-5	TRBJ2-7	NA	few	CASSYSGRSYEQYF	TGTGCCAGCAGTTACTCGGGCAGATCCTACGAGCAGTACTTC
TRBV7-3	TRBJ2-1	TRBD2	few	CASSLSASGKTEQFF	TGTGCCAGCAGCTTAAGTGCTAGCGGGAAGACTGAGCAGTTCTTC
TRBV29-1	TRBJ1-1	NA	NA	CSVAGGRGGMNTEAFF	TGCAGCGTTGCGGGCGGGAGAGGGGGTATGAACACTGAAGCTTTCTTT